This T cell receptor beta chain derives from a study of cytomegalovirus exposure and HLA in healthy donors. Whole-study results and caveats: For presence/absence analyses, sequencing depth was assumed to be roughly uniform across donors. A cluster of highly shared sequence variants was likely a sequencing artifact. In vitro confirmation showed a few CMV-associated chains to be CMV antigen specific.

CDR3 length equals 16 residues. J was trimmed by 2 bases and V by 3 bases; bases with no gene match: 4. Germline V gene lookup returns CDR1 SGHRS and CDR2 YFSETQ. This clone has only one observation. Its antigen is as yet unknown. A multiplex PCR was run with 60 Vbeta primers and 13 Jbeta primers. In the study's own analysis: In a later analysis, around 10 million of approximately 86 million unique beta chains occurred in at least two donors. Libraries were prepared by immunoSEQ multiplex PCR; TCRdb keeps only in-frame clonotypes and omits some of them. V and J calls and clone size follow that table, whereas D and trimming were derived from the DNA. The sample includes 150,000 to 200,000 clones, approximately 81% seen only once; the top ten take about 0.39%.

Sequenced sample: PBMCs. This receptor was obtained from a boy younger than 10 in good health and CMV-seronegative. The chain carries TRBV5-1 and TRBJ2-2; TRBD2 matches at 10 bases. DNA of the CDR3: TGCGCCAGCAGCTCCGGACTAGCGGCAAACACCGGGGAGCTGTTTTTT. It is translated as CASSSGLAANTGELFF. Full variable domain (rest looked up from reference TRBV5-1 and TRBJ2-2): KAGVTQTPRYLIKTRGQQVTLSCSPISGHRSVSWYQQTPGQGLQFLFEYFSETQRNKGNFPGRFSGRQFSNSRSEMNVSTLELGDSALYLCASSSGLAANTGELFFGEGSRLTVL.